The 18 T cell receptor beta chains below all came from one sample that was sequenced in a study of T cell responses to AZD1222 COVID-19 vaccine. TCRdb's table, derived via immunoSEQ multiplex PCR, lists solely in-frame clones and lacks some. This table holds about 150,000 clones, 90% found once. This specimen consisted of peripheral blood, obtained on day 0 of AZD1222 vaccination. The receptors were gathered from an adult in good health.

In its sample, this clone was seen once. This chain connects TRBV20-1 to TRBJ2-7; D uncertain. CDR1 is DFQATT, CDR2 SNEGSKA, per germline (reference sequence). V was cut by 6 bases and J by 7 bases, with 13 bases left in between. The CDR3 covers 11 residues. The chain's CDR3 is CSAQGTSEQYF. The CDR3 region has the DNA TGCAGTGCCCAAGGAACGTCGGAGCAGTACTTC.

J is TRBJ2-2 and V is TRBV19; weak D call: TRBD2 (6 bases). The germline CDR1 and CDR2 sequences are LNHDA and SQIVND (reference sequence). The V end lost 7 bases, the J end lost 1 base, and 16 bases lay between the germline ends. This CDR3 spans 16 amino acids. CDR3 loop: CASTQIGGMNTGELFF. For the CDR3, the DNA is TGTGCCAGTACTCAAATTGGCGGGATGAACACCGGGGAGCTGTTTTTT. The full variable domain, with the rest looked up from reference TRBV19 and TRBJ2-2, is DGGITQSPKYLFRKEGQNVTLSCEQNLNHDAMYWYRQDPGQGLRLIYYSQIVNDFQKGDIAEGYSVSREKKESFPLTVTSAQKNPTAFYLCASTQIGGMNTGELFFGEGSRLTVL.

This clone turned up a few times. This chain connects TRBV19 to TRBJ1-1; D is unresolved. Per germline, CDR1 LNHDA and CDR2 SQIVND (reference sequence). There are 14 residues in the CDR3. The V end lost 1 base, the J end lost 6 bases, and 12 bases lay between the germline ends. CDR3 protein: CASSIGLDNAEAFF. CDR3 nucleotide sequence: TGTGCCAGTAGTATAGGACTCGACAACGCTGAAGCTTTCTTT.

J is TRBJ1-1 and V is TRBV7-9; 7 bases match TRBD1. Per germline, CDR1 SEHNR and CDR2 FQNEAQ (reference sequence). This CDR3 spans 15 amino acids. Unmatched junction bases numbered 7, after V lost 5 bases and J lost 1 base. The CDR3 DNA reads TGTGCCAGCAGCGGGGGACAGTTAACGAACACTGAAGCTTTCTTT. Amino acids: CASSGGQLTNTEAFF.

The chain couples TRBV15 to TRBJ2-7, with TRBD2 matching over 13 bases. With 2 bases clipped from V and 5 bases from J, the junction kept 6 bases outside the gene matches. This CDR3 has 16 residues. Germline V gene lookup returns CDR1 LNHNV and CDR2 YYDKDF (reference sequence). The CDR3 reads CATSRILTSGRDEQYF. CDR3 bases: TGTGCCACCAGCAGAATCCTAACTAGCGGGAGGGACGAGCAGTACTTC.

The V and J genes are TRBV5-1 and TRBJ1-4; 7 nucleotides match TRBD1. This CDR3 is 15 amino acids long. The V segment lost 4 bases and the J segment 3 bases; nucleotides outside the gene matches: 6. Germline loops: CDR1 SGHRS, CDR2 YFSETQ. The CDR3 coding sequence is TGCGCCAGCAGCCTTCCGGGACAGCCTAATGAAAAACTGTTTTTT. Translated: CASSLPGQPNEKLFF. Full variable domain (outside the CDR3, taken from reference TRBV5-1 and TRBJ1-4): KAGVTQTPRYLIKTRGQQVTLSCSPISGHRSVSWYQQTPGQGLQFLFEYFSETQRNKGNFPGRFSGRQFSNSRSEMNVSTLELGDSALYLCASSLPGQPNEKLFFGSGTQLSVL.

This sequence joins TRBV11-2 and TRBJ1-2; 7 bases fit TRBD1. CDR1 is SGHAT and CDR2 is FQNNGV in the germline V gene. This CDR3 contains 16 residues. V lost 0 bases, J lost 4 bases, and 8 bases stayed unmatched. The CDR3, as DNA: TGTGCCAGCAGCTTAGACCCGGGACAGATTGTCTATGGCTACACCTTC. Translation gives CASSLDPGQIVYGYTF.

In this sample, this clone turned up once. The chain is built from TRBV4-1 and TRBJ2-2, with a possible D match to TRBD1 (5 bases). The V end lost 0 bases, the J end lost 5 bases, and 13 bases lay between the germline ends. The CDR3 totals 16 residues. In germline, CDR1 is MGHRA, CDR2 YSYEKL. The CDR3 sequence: CASSQEVQGSTGELFF. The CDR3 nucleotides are TGCGCCAGCAGCCAAGAGGTCCAGGGTAGTACCGGGGAGCTGTTTTTT.

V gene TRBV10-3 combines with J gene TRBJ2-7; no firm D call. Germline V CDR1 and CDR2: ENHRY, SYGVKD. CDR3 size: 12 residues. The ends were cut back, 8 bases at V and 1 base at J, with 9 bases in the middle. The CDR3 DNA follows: TGTGCCATCGACTTTCTATCCTACGAGCAGTACTTC. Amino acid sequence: CAIDFLSYEQYF.

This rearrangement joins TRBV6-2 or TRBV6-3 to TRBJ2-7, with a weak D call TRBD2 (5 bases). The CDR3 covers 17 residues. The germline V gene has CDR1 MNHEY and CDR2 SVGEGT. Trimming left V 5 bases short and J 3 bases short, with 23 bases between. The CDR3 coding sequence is TGTGCCAGCAGTCTTCAAGTTTGGAGGCGGTCGCTCTACGAGCAGTACTTC. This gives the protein CASSLQVWRRSLYEQYF.

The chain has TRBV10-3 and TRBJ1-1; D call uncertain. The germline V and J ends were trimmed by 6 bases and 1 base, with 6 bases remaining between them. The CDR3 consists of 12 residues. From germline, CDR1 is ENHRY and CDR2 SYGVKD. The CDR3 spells CAISPTNTEAFF. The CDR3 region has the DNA TGTGCCATCAGCCCGACGAACACTGAAGCTTTCTTT.

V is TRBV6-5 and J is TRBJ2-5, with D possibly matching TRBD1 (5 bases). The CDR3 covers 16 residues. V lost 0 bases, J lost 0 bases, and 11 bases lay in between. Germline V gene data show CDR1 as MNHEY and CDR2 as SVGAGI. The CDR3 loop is CASSYSRDSNQETQYF. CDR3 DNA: TGTGCCAGCAGTTACTCGCGAGACAGCAACCAAGAGACCCAGTACTTC.

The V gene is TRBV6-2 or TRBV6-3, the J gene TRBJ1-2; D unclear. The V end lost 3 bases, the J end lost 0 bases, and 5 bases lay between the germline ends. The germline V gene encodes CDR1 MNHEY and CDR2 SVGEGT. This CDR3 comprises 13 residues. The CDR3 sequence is CASSYAANYGYTF. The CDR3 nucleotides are TGTGCCAGCAGTTATGCAGCTAACTATGGCTACACCTTC.

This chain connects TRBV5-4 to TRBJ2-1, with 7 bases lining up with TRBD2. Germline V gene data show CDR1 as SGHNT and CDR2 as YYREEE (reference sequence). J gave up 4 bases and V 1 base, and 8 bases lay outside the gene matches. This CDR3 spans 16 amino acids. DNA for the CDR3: TGTGCCAGCAGCTTGACCAACCTAGCGGCTTACAATGAGCAGTTCTTC. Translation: CASSLTNLAAYNEQFF.

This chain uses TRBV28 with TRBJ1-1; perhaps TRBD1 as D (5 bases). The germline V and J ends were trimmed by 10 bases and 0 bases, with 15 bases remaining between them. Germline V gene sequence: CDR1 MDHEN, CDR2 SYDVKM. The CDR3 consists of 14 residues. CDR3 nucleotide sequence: TGTGCCACTGAAATGGAGGGGATGAACACTGAAGCTTTCTTT. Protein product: CATEMEGMNTEAFF.

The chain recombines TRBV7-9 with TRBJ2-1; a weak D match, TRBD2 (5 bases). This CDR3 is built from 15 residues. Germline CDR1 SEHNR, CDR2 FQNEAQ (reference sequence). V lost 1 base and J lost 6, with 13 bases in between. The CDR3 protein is CASSLGVLASNEQFF. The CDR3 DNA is TGTGCCAGCAGCTTAGGGGTGCTAGCTAGCAATGAGCAGTTCTTC.

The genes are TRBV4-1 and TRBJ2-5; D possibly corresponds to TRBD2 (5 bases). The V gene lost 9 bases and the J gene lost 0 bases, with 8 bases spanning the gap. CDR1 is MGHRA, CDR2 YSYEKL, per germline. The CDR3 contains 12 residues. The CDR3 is CASSRDQETQYF. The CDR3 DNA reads TGCGCCAGTTCGCGGGACCAAGAGACCCAGTACTTC.

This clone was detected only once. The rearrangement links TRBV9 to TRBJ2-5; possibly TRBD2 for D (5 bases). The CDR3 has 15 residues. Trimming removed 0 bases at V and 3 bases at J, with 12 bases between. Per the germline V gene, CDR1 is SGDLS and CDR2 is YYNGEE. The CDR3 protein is CASSVEPSKEETQYF. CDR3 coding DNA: TGTGCCAGCAGCGTAGAGCCTAGCAAGGAAGAGACCCAGTACTTC.